One sample yielded the 17 T cell receptor beta chains listed below, sequenced in a study of T cell repertoires in cytomegalovirus infection. Each CDR3 protein is one row after TCRdb ran MiXCR on the reads. This table has roughly 500,000 distinct CDR3 sequences, 16% appearing once. The sequencing input was CD8+ T cells from PBMCs. These TCRs come from a human donor in good health (CMV status not recorded). Some clones in this sample may be carry-over from other donors' samples.

The table lists this clonotype with many counts. The V call is TRBV10-3, the J call TRBJ1-1; D might be TRBD1 (6 bases). Deletions cut 2 bases from V and 3 bases from J, with 13 bases between. Germline CDR1 and CDR2: ENHRY and SYGVKD. The CDR3 extends over 15 amino acids. CDR3 protein: CAISEPTGADTEAFF. The DNA of the CDR3 is TGTGCCATCAGTGAGCCGACGGGGGCGGACACTGAAGCTTTCTTT.

This clonotype was observed a few times. The chain recombines TRBV9 with TRBJ1-4, with 8 positions matching TRBD1. Germline CDR1 and CDR2: SGDLS and YYNGEE. The CDR3 runs to 15 residues. Unmatched junction bases numbered 4, after V lost 3 bases and J lost 3 bases. This CDR3 reads CASSEGDRSNEKLFF. The DNA for the CDR3 is TGTGCCAGCAGCGAAGGGGACAGGTCTAATGAAAAACTGTTTTTT.

The chain joins TRBV6-5 to TRBJ2-2, with 8 bases lining up with TRBD2. V lost 3 bases and J lost 7; bases outside the gene matches: 10. In germline, CDR1 is MNHEY, CDR2 SVGAGI. There are 16 residues in the CDR3. In DNA form, the CDR3 reads TGTGCCAGCAGTTATAACGGGGGGGCGGCGATCGGGGAGCTGTTTTTT. Its protein is CASSYNGGAAIGELFF.

In this sample, this clonotype turned up many times. The chain uses TRBV7-8 and TRBJ2-2, with 10 nucleotides matching TRBD2. This CDR3 is built from 17 residues. CDR1 is SGHVS and CDR2 is FQNEAQ in the germline V gene. V lost 0 bases to trimming and J lost 4 bases; unmatched junction nucleotides: 5. The CDR3, as DNA: TGTGCCAGCAGCTTAGCCTTAGCGGGGGGTACCACCGGGGAGCTGTTTTTT. Its protein product is CASSLALAGGTTGELFF.

The table lists this clonotype with a few counts. The CDR3 protein is CASTPGGGSPLHF. The CDR3 coding sequence is TGTGCCAGCACCCCTGGGGGGGGATCACCCCTCCACTTT. The chain uses TRBV7-9 and TRBJ1-6, with D perhaps TRBD1 (5 bases). The CDR3 is 13 residues long. Trimming removed 7 bases at V and 10 bases at J, with 14 bases between. The germline gives CDR1 SEHNR, CDR2 FQNEAQ (reference sequence).

About this clonotype itself: Since the CDR3 does not end with the conserved phenylalanine or tryptophan, this likely comes from a read error. V and J are TRBV23-1 and TRBJ2-1, with D perhaps TRBD2 (6 bases). TRBV23-1 is placed among ORFs of uncertain function. Trimming shortened V by 6 bases and J by 0 bases, and 15 bases separated the two germline ends. This CDR3 contains 16 residues. CDR3 nucleotide sequence: TGCGCCAGCAGCCTGCCGGAGGAGGGCTCCTACAATGAGCAGTTCTTA. Protein product: CASSLPEEGSYNEQFL.

This clonotype was detected ten times or more. The chain combines TRBV4-2 with TRBJ2-1; TRBD2 matches at 10 bases. The CDR3 extends over 19 amino acids. Germline V lookup: CDR1 LGHNA, CDR2 YNFKEQ. The ends lost 0 bases at V and 5 bases at J; junction bases unmatched: 13. CDR3 in amino acids: CASSQDYTAGGPVHNEQFF. In DNA, the CDR3 is TGTGCCAGCAGCCAAGACTATACAGCGGGAGGGCCTGTCCACAATGAGCAGTTCTTC.

This clonotype showed up many times. V is TRBV6-4 and J is TRBJ1-1; D remains unclear. CDR1 and CDR2 (germline): MRHNA, SNTAGT. V was clipped by 4 bases and J by 0 bases, with 6 bases between them. There are 13 residues in the CDR3. CDR3 sequence: CASSVSLNTEAFF. In DNA, the CDR3 is TGTGCCAGCAGTGTTTCTTTGAACACTGAAGCTTTCTTT.

This clonotype was counted at least ten times. V gene TRBV12-3 or TRBV12-4 combines with J gene TRBJ2-3; tentative D call: TRBD1 (5 bases). The CDR3 runs 14 residues. Trimming removed 5 bases at V and 3 bases at J, with 12 bases between. The CDR3 protein is CASSPDRPTDTQYF. CDR3 nucleotide sequence: TGTGCCAGCAGTCCCGACAGACCTACAGATACGCAGTATTTT.

This clonotype was observed a few times. The V gene is TRBV7-9, the J gene TRBJ1-1, with TRBD1 as a possible D gene (5 bases). CDR3 length: 22 residues. Germline CDR1 reads SEHNR; CDR2 reads FQNEAQ (reference sequence). Trimming pared 5 bases from V and 4 bases from J, leaving 38 bases between. The CDR3 sequence: CASSPALPGTQGYGPWSTEAFF. CDR3 DNA sequence: TGTGCCAGCAGCCCCGCCCTACCCGGGACCCAGGGTTATGGACCTTGGAGCACTGAAGCTTTCTTT.

This clonotype has ten or more counts. The chain is built from TRBV28 and TRBJ1-3; unclear D gene. Germline-derived CDR1 and CDR2 are MDHEN and SYDVKM. V lost 5 bases and J 0 bases, leaving 14 bases between the germline ends. The CDR3 length is 16 residues. The CDR3 sequence: CASSPDRPPSGNTIYF. CDR3 sequence (DNA): TGTGCCAGCAGTCCGGACCGGCCTCCCTCTGGAAACACCATATATTTT.

The chain employs TRBV4-2 and TRBJ2-3; either TRBD1 or TRBD2 may fit D (5 bases each). This CDR3 contains 15 residues. The ends were cut back, 1 base at V and 6 bases at J, with 14 bases in the middle. Germline V gene lookup returns CDR1 LGHNA and CDR2 YNFKEQ. In nucleotides, the CDR3 is TGTGCCAGCAGCCAAGGATTGGGGACGGGGGATACGCAGTATTTT. It yields the protein CASSQGLGTGDTQYF.

V usage is TRBV15 and J usage is TRBJ1-1; no reliable D call. Trimming cost V 0 bases and J 0 bases, with 11 bases left between them. Germline CDR1 and CDR2: LNHNV and YYDKDF (reference sequence). The CDR3 has 16 amino acids. CDR3 residues: CATSRDPSQVNTEAFF. As DNA, the CDR3 is TGTGCCACCAGCAGAGATCCTTCACAAGTGAACACTGAAGCTTTCTTT.

This clonotype was recorded many times. The CDR3 is CASSLSPRGAEAFF. For the CDR3, the DNA is TGTGCCAGCAGTTTATCCCCACGCGGGGCTGAAGCTTTCTTT. The chain carries TRBV12-3 or TRBV12-4 and TRBJ1-1; D not certain. The CDR3 totals 14 residues. Trimming left V 2 bases short and J 6 bases short, with 13 bases between.

The rearrangement links TRBV12-3 or TRBV12-4 to TRBJ1-1; D call uncertain. With 8 bases removed from V and 1 base from J, the gap between germline ends came to 14 bases. This CDR3 region has 14 residues. CDR3 nucleotide sequence: TGTGCCAGCGTCCCCGCACGGGCGAACACTGAAGCTTTCTTT. Encoded protein: CASVPARANTEAFF.

The genes are TRBV3-1 and TRBJ2-1, with TRBD1 matching over 9 bases. Germline CDR1 is LGHDT and CDR2 is YNNKEL (reference sequence). V gave up 2 bases and J gave up 7 bases; unmatched junction bases: 6. This CDR3 has 15 residues. The CDR3 region has the DNA TGTGCCAGCAGCCAAAACAGGGGGCAAGGTAATGAGCAGTTCTTC. It encodes CASSQNRGQGNEQFF.

V and J are TRBV20-1 and TRBJ2-2, with a tentative D call TRBD2 (6 bases). Germline-derived CDR1 and CDR2 are DFQATT and SNEGSKA (reference sequence). The CDR3 has 21 amino acids. V lost 1 base to trimming and J lost 1 base, with 28 bases between them. The CDR3 nucleotides are TGCAGTGCTAGAGGAATCGGCAATGAGACTAGACACGTTCTGAACACCGGGGAGCTGTTTTTT. It translates to CSARGIGNETRHVLNTGELFF.